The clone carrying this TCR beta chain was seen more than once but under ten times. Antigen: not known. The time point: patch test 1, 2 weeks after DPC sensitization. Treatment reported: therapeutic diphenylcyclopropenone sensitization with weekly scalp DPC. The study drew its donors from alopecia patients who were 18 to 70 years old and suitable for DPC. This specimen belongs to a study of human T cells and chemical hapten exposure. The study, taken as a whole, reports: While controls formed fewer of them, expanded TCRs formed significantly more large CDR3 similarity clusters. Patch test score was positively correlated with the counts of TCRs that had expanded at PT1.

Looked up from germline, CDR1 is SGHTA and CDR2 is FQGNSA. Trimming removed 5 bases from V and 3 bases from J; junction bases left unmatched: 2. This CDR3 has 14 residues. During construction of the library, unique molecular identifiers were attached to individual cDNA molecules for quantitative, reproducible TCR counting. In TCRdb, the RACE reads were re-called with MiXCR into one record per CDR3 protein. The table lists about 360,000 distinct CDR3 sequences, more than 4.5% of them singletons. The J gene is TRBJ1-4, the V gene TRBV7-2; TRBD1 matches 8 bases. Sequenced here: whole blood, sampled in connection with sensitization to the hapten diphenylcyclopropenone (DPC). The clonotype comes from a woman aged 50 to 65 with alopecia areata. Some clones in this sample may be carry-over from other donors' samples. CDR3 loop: CASSLGQANEKLFF. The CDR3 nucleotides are TGTGCCAGCAGCCTGGGACAGGCTAATGAAAAACTGTTTTTT. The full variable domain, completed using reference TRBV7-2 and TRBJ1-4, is GAGVSQSPSNKVTEKGKDVELRCDPISGHTALYWYRQSLGQGLEFLIYFQGNSAPDKSGLPSDRFSAERTGGSVSTLTIQRTQQEDSAVYLCASSLGQANEKLFFGSGTQLSVL.